This is a list of T cell receptor beta chains from one sample in a study of T cell repertoires in cytomegalovirus infection. Each CDR3 protein gets one entry after TCRdb re-called the reads with MiXCR. The data contain hundreds of thousands of distinct CDR3 sequences, around a third of them singletons. These TCRs' antigens remain unknown. The specimen was cultured PBMCs, collected from culture after CMV antigen stimulation. The receptors derive from a human donor in good health (CMV status not recorded). Some clones in this sample may be carry-over from other donors' samples. The CDR3 runs from the conserved cysteine through the conserved F or W. The D gene is left open where the match is weak. A row's size may be missing; if present it is once, few, many or a size class.

clone size,J gene,V gene,D gene,CDR3 protein,CDR3 DNA
NA,TRBJ2-1,TRBV4-3,NA,CASSQDLSYPSYNEQFF,TGCGCCAGCAGCCAAGATCTATCCTACCCCTCCTACAATGAGCAGTTCTTC
few,TRBJ2-5,TRBV5-6,NA,CASSFPQAGTQYF,TGTGCCAGCAGCTTCCCCCAGGCGGGTACCCAGTACTTC
NA,TRBJ1-1,TRBV20-1,NA,CSARRTLLRAFF,TGCAGTGCTAGACGGACCCTTCTTAGGGCTTTCTTT
few,TRBJ2-5,TRBV7-9,TRBD2,CASSTGLAGEKTQYF,TGTGCCAGCAGCACGGGACTAGCGGGAGAAAAGACCCAGTACTTC
few,TRBJ2-3,TRBV20-1,TRBD2,CSARGSGTDTQYF,TGCAGTGCCAGGGGTAGCGGGACCGATACGCAGTATTTT
many,TRBJ1-5,TRBV7-2,NA,CASSPYIGSNQPQHF,TGTGCCAGCAGCCCTTATATAGGTAGCAATCAGCCCCAGCATTTT
NA,TRBJ2-3,TRBV6-5,TRBD2,CASSPLAGDGNTQYF,TGTGCCAGCAGTCCATTAGCGGGGGACGGGAATACGCAGTATTTT
NA,TRBJ2-3,TRBV7-6,TRBD2,CASSSPGLAYGNTQYF,TGTGCCAGCAGCTCTCCGGGACTAGCGTATGGGAATACGCAGTATTTT
NA,TRBJ2-3,TRBV30,TRBD1,CAWNRGGPDTQYF,TGTGCCTGGAACCGAGGGGGCCCAGATACGCAGTATTTT
NA,TRBJ2-3,TRBV28,TRBD2,CASSYRTSGVYSTDTQYF,TGTGCCAGCAGTTACCGGACTAGCGGGGTCTATAGCACAGATACGCAGTATTTT
once,TRBJ2-1,TRBV7-2,TRBD2,CANSLVGGSLYNEQIF,TGTGCCAACAGCTTAGTTGGCGGGAGCCTCTACAATGAGCAGATCTTC
NA,TRBJ2-7,TRBV10-3,NA,CAISQRVELYEQYF,TGTGCCATATCCCAGAGGGTAGAACTCTACGAGCAGTACTTC
NA,TRBJ2-1,TRBV7-9,NA,CASSLALGSNNEQFF,TGTGCCAGCAGCTTAGCGCTGGGCTCTAACAATGAGCAGTTCTTC
few,TRBJ1-2,TRBV28,NA,CVHQREGYGYTF,TGTGTCCACCAGCGGGAGGGCTATGGCTACACCTTC
NA,TRBJ2-7,TRBV7-2,NA,CASSFARYEQYF,TGTGCCAGCAGCTTCGCCAGATACGAGCAGTACTTC
many,TRBJ1-2,TRBV7-2,NA,CASSLAIDYGYTF,TGTGCCAGCAGCTTGGCTATTGACTATGGCTACACCTTC
NA,TRBJ1-4,TRBV7-9,NA,CASSLGRGENEKLFF,TGTGCCAGCAGCTTAGGGCGGGGGGAGAATGAAAAACTGTTTTTT
NA,TRBJ2-1,TRBV2,NA,CASSEARNSYNEQFF,TGTGCCAGCAGTGAAGCCCGGAACTCCTACAATGAGCAGTTCTTC
few,TRBJ2-5,TRBV23-1,NA,CASSQRGDQETQYF,TGCGCCAGCAGTCAAAGGGGAGACCAAGAGACCCAGTACTTC
few,TRBJ1-6,TRBV7-6,TRBD1,CASSAPGQGSSPLHF,TGTGCCAGCAGCGCCCCGGGACAGGGATCATCACCCCTCCACTTT
few,TRBJ2-1,TRBV6-5,TRBD2,CASSYLASGDSYNEQFF,TGTGCCAGCAGTTATCTGGCTAGCGGAGACTCCTACAATGAGCAGTTCTTC
NA,TRBJ1-5,TRBV20-1,NA,CSARDAGRQNNQPQHF,TGCAGTGCTAGAGATGCGGGCAGGCAAAACAATCAGCCCCAGCATTTT
NA,TRBJ2-7,TRBV20-1,NA,CSARSPDYEQYF,TGCAGTGCTAGGAGCCCGGACTACGAGCAGTACTTC
NA,TRBJ2-1,TRBV6-2/TRBV6-3,TRBD2,CASRPGLARNEQFF,TGTGCCAGCCGGCCGGGACTAGCTCGCAATGAGCAGTTCTTC
NA,TRBJ2-3,TRBV9,NA,CASSVGLRTDTQYF,TGTGCCAGCAGCGTAGGGCTACGTACCGATACGCAGTATTTT
NA,TRBJ1-1,TRBV5-4,NA,CASSRMDETEAFF,TGTGCCAGCAGCCGAATGGACGAGACTGAAGCTTTCTTT
NA,TRBJ2-1,TRBV19,TRBD2,CASAAGGGDEQFF,TGTGCCAGTGCTGCGGGAGGCGGGGATGAGCAGTTCTTC
few,TRBJ2-1,TRBV29-1,TRBD2,CSVLGGRGSNEQFF,TGCAGCGTTCTTGGCGGGAGGGGGTCCAATGAGCAGTTCTTC
NA,TRBJ1-2,TRBV7-9,TRBD1,CASSEMSQGEWDYGYTF,TGTGCCAGCAGCGAGATGTCCCAGGGGGAATGGGACTATGGCTACACCTTC
NA,TRBJ2-7,TRBV3-1,TRBD1,CASSQSIGGGEQYF,TGTGCCAGCAGCCAATCGATAGGGGGCGGCGAGCAGTACTTC
NA,TRBJ2-3,TRBV7-6,TRBD1,CASSTRQGLSTDTQYF,TGTGCCAGCAGCACGCGACAGGGGTTGAGCACAGATACGCAGTATTTT
few,TRBJ2-4,TRBV7-9,NA,CASSPWEGAAYF,TGTGCCAGCAGCCCTTGGGAAGGGGCCGCGTACTTC
NA,TRBJ2-1,TRBV6-6,TRBD2,CASSYSISASGGNEQFF,TGTGCCAGCAGTTACTCGATCTCGGCTAGCGGGGGCAATGAGCAGTTCTTC
few,TRBJ1-2,TRBV7-2,NA,CASSSVDSNYGYTF,TGTGCCAGCAGCTCCGTGGACAGCAACTATGGCTACACCTTC
NA,TRBJ2-1,TRBV11-2,NA,CASSLDRSEQFF,TGTGCCAGCAGCTTAGACAGGAGCGAGCAGTTCTTC
NA,TRBJ2-7,TRBV20-1,NA,CSASSGAAQSSYEQYF,TGCAGTGCTAGTTCCGGGGCGGCCCAGAGCTCCTACGAGCAGTACTTC
NA,TRBJ2-7,TRBV20-1,NA,CSADPVGGPSYEQYF,TGCAGTGCCGATCCCGTGGGGGGCCCCTCCTACGAGCAGTACTTC
many,TRBJ1-5,TRBV7-2,NA,CASTLMGGQANQPQHF,TGTGCCAGCACCCTTATGGGCGGGCAGGCCAATCAGCCCCAGCATTTT
few,TRBJ1-2,TRBV6-2/TRBV6-3,NA,CASSKLRDNLPGGYGYTF,TGTGCCAGCAGTAAACTACGGGACAACTTGCCAGGAGGCTATGGCTACACCTTC
few,TRBJ2-7,TRBV11-2,NA,CASSSLPGEQYF,TGTGCCAGCAGCTCTCTCCCCGGGGAGCAGTACTTC
few,TRBJ2-5,TRBV19,NA,CAISTGPQETQYF,TGTGCCATCTCGACAGGACCCCAAGAGACCCAGTACTTC
NA,TRBJ2-4,TRBV27,NA,CASSLSIAWAKNIQYF,TGTGCCAGCAGTTTATCGATTGCATGGGCCAAAAACATTCAGTACTTC
NA,TRBJ2-5,TRBV7-2,TRBD2,CASSLIAGGRETQYF,TGTGCCAGCAGCTTAATAGCGGGAGGGAGAGAGACCCAGTACTTC